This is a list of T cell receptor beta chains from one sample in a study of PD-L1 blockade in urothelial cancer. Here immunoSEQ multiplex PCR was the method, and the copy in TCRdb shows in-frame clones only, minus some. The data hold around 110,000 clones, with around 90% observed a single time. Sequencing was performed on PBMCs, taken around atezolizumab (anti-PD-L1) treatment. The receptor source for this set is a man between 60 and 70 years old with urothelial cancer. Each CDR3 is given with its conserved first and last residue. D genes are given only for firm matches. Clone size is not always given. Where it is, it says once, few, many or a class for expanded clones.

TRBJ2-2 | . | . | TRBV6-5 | CASSYNYNTGELFF | TGTGCCAGCAGTTACAACTATAACACCGGGGAGCTGTTTTTT
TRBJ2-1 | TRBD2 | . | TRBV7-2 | CASSALPGLAYNEQFF | TGTGCCAGCAGCGCGTTACCGGGACTAGCGTATAATGAGCAGTTCTTC
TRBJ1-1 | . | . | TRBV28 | CASRTTPLNTEAFF | TGTGCCAGCAGAACTACTCCCTTGAACACTGAAGCTTTCTTT
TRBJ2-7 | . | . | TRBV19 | CASRERVGSYEQYF | TGTGCCAGTAGAGAGAGGGTCGGATCCTACGAGCAGTACTTC
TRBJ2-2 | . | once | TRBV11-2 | CASRKAVGELFF | TGTGCCAGCAGGAAGGCGGTCGGGGAGCTGTTTTTT
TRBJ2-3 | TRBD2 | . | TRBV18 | CASTTSGGQDTQYF | TGTGCCAGCACGACTAGCGGGGGCCAAGATACGCAGTATTTT
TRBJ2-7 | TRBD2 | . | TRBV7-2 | CASSLVAGGGEQYF | TGTGCCAGCAGCTTAGTAGCGGGGGGGGGCGAGCAGTACTTC
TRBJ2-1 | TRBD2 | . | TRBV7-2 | CASSLGGSGRRGEFF | TGTGCCAGCAGCTTAGGGGGTAGCGGGAGGAGGGGGGAGTTCTTC
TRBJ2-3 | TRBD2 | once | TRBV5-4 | CASSPPGLAGTDTQYF | TGTGCCAGCAGCCCTCCGGGACTAGCGGGAACAGATACGCAGTATTTT
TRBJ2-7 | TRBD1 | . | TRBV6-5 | CASSLDRDSPYEQYF | TGTGCCAGCAGTCTAGACCGGGACAGCCCCTACGAGCAGTACTTC
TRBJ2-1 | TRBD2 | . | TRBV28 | CATYPSGSKDEQFF | TGTGCCACATACCCTAGCGGGAGTAAGGATGAGCAGTTCTTC
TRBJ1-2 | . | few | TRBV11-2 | CASSLEMDSPYGYTF | TGTGCCAGCAGCTTAGAAATGGACAGCCCTTATGGCTACACCTTC
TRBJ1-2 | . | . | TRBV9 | CASSVGGGSSGYTF | TGTGCCAGCAGCGTAGGAGGGGGTAGTTCCGGCTACACCTTC
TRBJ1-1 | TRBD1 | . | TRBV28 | CASSTGGRTEAFF | TGTGCCAGCAGTACAGGGGGCAGGACTGAAGCTTTCTTT
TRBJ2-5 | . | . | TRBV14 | CASSQVGREETQYF | TGTGCCAGCAGCCAAGTGGGCAGGGAAGAGACCCAGTACTTC
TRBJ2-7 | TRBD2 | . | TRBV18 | CASSPPMASGYEQYF | TGTGCCAGCTCACCACCTATGGCTAGCGGATACGAGCAGTACTTC
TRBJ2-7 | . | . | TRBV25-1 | CASSEDRPPHEQYF | TGTGCCAGCAGTGAAGACAGGCCACCCCACGAGCAGTACTTC
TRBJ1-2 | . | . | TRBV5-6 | CASSQTASGEGYTF | TGTGCCAGCAGCCAGACCGCGTCGGGGGAGGGCTACACCTTC
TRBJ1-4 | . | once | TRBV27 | CASSLTGLTNEKLFF | TGTGCCAGCAGTCTTACAGGATTAACTAATGAAAAACTGTTTTTT
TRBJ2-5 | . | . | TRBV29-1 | CSVESGKETQYF | TGCAGCGTTGAATCCGGGAAGGAGACCCAGTACTTC
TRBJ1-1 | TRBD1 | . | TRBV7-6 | CASSLDRDTEAFF | TGTGCCAGCAGCCTTGACAGGGACACTGAAGCTTTCTTT
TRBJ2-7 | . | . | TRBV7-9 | CASTWDNRYEQYF | TGTGCCAGCACTTGGGACAATCGCTACGAGCAGTACTTC
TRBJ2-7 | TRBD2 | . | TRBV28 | CASSPGLGPLEQYF | TGTGCCAGCAGCCCGGGACTAGGCCCCCTTGAGCAGTACTTC
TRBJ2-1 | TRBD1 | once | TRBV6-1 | CASSRSGQGASEQFF | TGTGCCAGCTCAAGGTCGGGACAGGGGGCCAGTGAGCAGTTCTTC
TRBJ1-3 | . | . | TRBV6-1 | CASSVAGAGNTIYF | TGTGCCAGCAGTGTCGCAGGGGCTGGAAACACCATATATTTT
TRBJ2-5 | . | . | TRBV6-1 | CASSERGSKETQYF | TGTGCCAGCAGTGAAAGAGGGTCGAAAGAGACCCAGTACTTC
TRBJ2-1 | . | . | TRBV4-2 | CASSQDGGGGLFYNEQFF | TGTGCCAGCAGCCAAGACGGCGGCGGGGGCCTATTCTACAATGAGCAGTTCTTC
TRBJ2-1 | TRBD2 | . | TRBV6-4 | CASSALAGFDEQFF | TGTGCCAGTTCGGCACTAGCGGGATTTGATGAGCAGTTCTTC
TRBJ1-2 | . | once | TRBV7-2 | CASSQRTASFGYTF | TGTGCCAGCAGCCAACGGACAGCCTCGTTTGGCTACACCTTC
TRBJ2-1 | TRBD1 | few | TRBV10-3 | CAINPGTGGYNEQFF | TGTGCCATTAACCCCGGGACAGGGGGCTACAATGAGCAGTTCTTC
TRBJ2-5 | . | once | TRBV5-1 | CASSLGHSQETQYF | TGCGCCAGCAGCTTGGGACATAGCCAAGAGACCCAGTACTTC
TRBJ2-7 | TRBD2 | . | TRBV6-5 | CASSPGLEREQYF | TGTGCCAGCAGTCCGGGACTAGAGCGCGAGCAGTACTTC
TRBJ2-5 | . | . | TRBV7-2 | CASSLGLFEETQYF | TGTGCCAGCAGCTTAGGACTATTTGAAGAGACCCAGTACTTC
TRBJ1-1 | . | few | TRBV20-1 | CSARRDTEAFF | TGCAGTGCCCGACGGGATACTGAAGCTTTCTTT
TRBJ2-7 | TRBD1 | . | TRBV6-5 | CATRRGTGGDEQYF | TGTGCCACCAGAAGGGGGACAGGGGGGGACGAGCAGTACTTC
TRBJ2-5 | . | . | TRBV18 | CASSPPGLQETQYF | TGTGCCAGCTCACCCCCGGGACTCCAAGAGACCCAGTACTTC
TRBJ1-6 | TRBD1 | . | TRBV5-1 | CASSDRGNSPLHF | TGCGCCAGCAGCGACAGGGGTAATTCACCCCTCCACTTT
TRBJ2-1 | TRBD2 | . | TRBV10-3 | CAISEGIAGYNEQFF | TGTGCCATCAGTGAAGGTATAGCGGGGTACAATGAGCAGTTCTTC
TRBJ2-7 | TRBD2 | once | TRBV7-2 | CASSLKAGGSLGPYEQYF | TGTGCCAGCAGCTTAAAGGCGGGAGGCTCGCTGGGTCCCTACGAGCAGTACTTC
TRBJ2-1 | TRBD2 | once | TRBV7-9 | CASSRGLAEINEQFF | TGTGCCAGCAGCCGCGGACTAGCGGAGATTAATGAGCAGTTCTTC
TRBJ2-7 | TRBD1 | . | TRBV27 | CASSFDRGPLPIFTYEQYF | TGTGCCAGCAGTTTTGACAGGGGGCCGCTGCCAATCTTCACCTACGAGCAGTACTTC
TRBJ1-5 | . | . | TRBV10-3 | CAISELWGGSNQPQHF | TGTGCCATCAGTGAGTTGTGGGGGGGAAGCAATCAGCCCCAGCATTTT
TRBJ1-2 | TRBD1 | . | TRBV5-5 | CASSLSGTGVYYGYTF | TGTGCCAGCAGCTTGTCCGGGACAGGGGTCTACTATGGCTACACCTTC
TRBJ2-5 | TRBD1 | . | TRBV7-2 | CASSSRGGTGGARRETQYF | TGTGCCAGCAGCTCGCGTGGAGGGACAGGGGGCGCGAGGCGAGAGACCCAGTACTTC
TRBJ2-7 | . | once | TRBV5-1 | CASSLDPGGYEQYF | TGCGCCAGCAGCTTGGATCCGGGTGGGTACGAGCAGTACTTC
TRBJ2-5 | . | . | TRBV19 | CASSMNFQETQYF | TGTGCCAGTAGTATGAACTTCCAAGAGACCCAGTACTTC
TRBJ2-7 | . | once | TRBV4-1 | CASSQTDRRGEQYF | TGCGCCAGCAGCCAAACGGACAGGAGGGGCGAGCAGTACTTC